This TCR beta chain was profiled in a study of beta chain features in type 1 diabetes. Regarding this clone: The antigen is undetermined.

The CDR3 length is 12 residues. CDR1 SNHLY and CDR2 FYNNEI come from the germline V gene. V was shortened by 7 bases and J by 3 bases, with 9 bases between the two germline ends. Study-wide results and limits: Among all four CD4+ subsets, Type 1 diabetes patients had TCRB CDR3s that were moderately but significantly shorter. Any PCR bias toward short templates would affect both groups alike.

Isolated RNA was reverse transcribed in full, so expressed TCRB transcripts were sequenced. The protocol was immunoSEQ multiplex PCR, while the TCRdb copy is restricted to in-frame clones and leaves out a portion. This sample yields under 70,000 clones, of which about 64% are seen a single time; over 0.25% belongs to the top ten. Sequencing used stem cell memory CD4+ T cells from blood. This clonotype was obtained from a woman aged 25 to 39 with type 1 diabetes. This rearrangement joins TRBV2 to TRBJ1-2; D gene uncertain. The CDR3 coding sequence is TGTGCCAGCACCCCATCGGACTATGGCTACACCTTC. It yields the protein CASTPSDYGYTF.